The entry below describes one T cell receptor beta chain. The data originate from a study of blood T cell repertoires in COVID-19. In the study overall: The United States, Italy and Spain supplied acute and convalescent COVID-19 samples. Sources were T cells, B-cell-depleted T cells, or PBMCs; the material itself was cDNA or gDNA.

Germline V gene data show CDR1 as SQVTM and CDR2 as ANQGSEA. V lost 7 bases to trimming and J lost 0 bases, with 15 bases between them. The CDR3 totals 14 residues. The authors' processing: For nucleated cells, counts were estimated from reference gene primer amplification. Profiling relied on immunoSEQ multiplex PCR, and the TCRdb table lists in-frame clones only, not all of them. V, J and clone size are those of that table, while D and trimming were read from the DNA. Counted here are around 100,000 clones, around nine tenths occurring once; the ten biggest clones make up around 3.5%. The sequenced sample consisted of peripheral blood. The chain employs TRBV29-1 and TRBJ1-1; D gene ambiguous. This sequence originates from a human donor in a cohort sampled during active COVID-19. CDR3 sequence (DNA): TGCAGCGCCCAGACGGCGGGGATGAACACTGAAGCTTTCTTT. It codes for CSAQTAGMNTEAFF. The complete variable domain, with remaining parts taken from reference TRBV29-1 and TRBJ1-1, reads SAVISQKPSRDICQRGTSLTIQCQVDSQVTMMFWYRQQPGQSLTLIATANQGSEATYESGFVIDKFPISRPNLTFSTLTVSNMSPEDSSIYLCSAQTAGMNTEAFFGQGTRLTVV.